This note documents a single TCR beta chain sequence. Its antigen is not identified. A junction end diverges from the germline sequence, so it may reflect a read error. The data derive from a study of T cells in Graves' hyperthyroidism and ophthalmopathy. For the study at large: Blood was drawn when the patient was first diagnosed and still untreated.

Amplified TCR beta CDR3 regions derived from RNA transcripts. The TCR CDR3 was amplified in a first-round RT-PCR using the HTBI primer set. TCRdb ran MiXCR on the multiplex PCR reads and lists one entry per CDR3 protein. The sample lists about 640,000 distinct CDR3 sequences, 13% to 15% seen once, with under 15% in the top ten. This CDR3 region has 13 residues. The germline CDR1 and CDR2 sequences are LGHDT and YNNKEL (reference sequence). Study results and limitations: The model foresaw ophthalmopathy a median about 6.1 months prior to onset.

Ophthalmopathy patients showed a Clinical Activity Score of at least 3, NOSPECS grade of at least 4 and duration under 3 months. This rearrangement joins TRBV3-1 to TRBJ1-5, with no clear D. The specimen was blood. This TCR was recovered from a woman in her 50s with Graves' ophthalmopathy. The CDR3 spells CAGSQSGNQPQHF. The CDR3 DNA reads TGTGCCGGCAGCCAATCCGGAAATCAGCCCCAGCATTTT.